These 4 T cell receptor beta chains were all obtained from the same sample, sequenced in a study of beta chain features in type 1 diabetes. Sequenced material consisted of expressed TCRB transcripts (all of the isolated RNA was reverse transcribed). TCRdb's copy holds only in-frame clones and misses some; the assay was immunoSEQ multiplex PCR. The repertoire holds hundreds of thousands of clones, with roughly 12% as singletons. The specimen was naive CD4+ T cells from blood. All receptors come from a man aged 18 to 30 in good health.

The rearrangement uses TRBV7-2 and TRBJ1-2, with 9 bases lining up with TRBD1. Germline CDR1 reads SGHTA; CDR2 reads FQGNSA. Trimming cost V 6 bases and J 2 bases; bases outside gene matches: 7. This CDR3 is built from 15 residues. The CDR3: CASSQTGGVNYGYTF. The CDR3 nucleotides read TGTGCCAGCAGTCAAACAGGGGGCGTAAACTATGGCTACACCTTC.

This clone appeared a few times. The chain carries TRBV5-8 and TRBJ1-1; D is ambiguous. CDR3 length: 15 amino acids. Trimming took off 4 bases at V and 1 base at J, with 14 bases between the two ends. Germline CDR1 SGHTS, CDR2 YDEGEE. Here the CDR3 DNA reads TGTGCCAGCAGCCTACCCCGGTGGAGGAACACTGAAGCTTTCTTT. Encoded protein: CASSLPRWRNTEAFF. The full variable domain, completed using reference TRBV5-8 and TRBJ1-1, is EAGVTQSPTHLIKTRGQQATLRCSPISGHTSVYWYQQALGLGLQFLLWYDEGEERNRGNFPPRFSGRQFPNYSSELNVNALELEDSALYLCASSLPRWRNTEAFFGQGTRLTVV.

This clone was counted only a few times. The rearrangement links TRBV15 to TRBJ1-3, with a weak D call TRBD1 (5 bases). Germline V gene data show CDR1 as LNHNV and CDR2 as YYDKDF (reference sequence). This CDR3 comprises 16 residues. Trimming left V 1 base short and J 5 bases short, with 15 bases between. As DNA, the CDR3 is TGTGCCACCAGCAGAGCTACCGGCGGGGACCGAAACACCATATATTTT. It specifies CATSRATGGDRNTIYF.

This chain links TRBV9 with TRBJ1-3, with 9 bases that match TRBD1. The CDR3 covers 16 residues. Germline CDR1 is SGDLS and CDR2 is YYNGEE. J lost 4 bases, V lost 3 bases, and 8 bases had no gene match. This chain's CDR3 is CASSGRDREPGNTIYF. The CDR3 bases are TGTGCCAGCAGCGGCCGGGACAGGGAGCCAGGAAACACCATATATTTT.